These 29 T cell receptor beta chains were sequenced from one sample in a study of vaccination and CD4 T cells after COVID-19. The treatment denotes: approximately 9-day PBMC culture with coronavirus spike peptide pools or control peptides (ViraFEST assay). Their target antigens are unknown. Sequenced with the Oncomine TCR Beta short-read assay was DNA taken from cultured CD4+ T cells. TCRdb reanalysed the PCR reads using MiXCR and keeps one entry per CDR3 protein. This sample has roughly 15,000 distinct CDR3 sequences, with approximately 50% found just once. Sequenced: CD4+ T cells from blood, cultured in vitro. These TCRs come from a human donor who had recovered from COVID-19.

This chain links TRBV12-5 with TRBJ2-3, with D tentatively TRBD1 (5 bases). Germline loops: CDR1 LGHNT, CDR2 FRNRAP. With 1 base removed from V and 0 bases from J, the gap between germline ends came to 11 bases. CDR3 length equals 16 residues. Here the CDR3 reads CASGLGTHLSTDTQYF. DNA of the CDR3: TGTGCTAGTGGTTTGGGGACACACCTCAGCACAGATACGCAGTATTTT.

The chain combines TRBV30 with TRBJ1-2, with TRBD1 matching 8 bases. Germline CDR1 reads GTSNPN; CDR2 reads SVGIG (reference sequence). The trim removed 5 bases at V and 2 bases at J, leaving 4 bases unmatched. The CDR3 is 13 residues long. CDR3 nucleotides: TGTGCCTGGTCCAGGGGGCAGAACTATGGCTACACCTTC. This gives the protein CAWSRGQNYGYTF.

The gene calls are TRBV11-3 and TRBJ2-2, with D hard to call. V dropped 5 bases and J dropped 4 bases, with 11 bases sitting between them. The CDR3 sequence is 14 residues long. In germline, CDR1 is SGHNT, CDR2 YENEEA. For the CDR3, the DNA is TGTGCCAGCAGCAAGGAGTGGGGCACCGGGGAGCTGTTTTTT. Encoded protein: CASSKEWGTGELFF.

The V call is TRBV9, the J call TRBJ2-7; 7 bases are a match to TRBD1. There are 13 residues in the CDR3. V was pared by 4 bases and J by 6 bases, with 7 bases of the junction left unmatched. Germline CDR1 reads SGDLS; CDR2 reads YYNGEE. DNA for the CDR3: TGTGCCAGCAGCTCGAGGGCAGGGGGCGAGCAGTACTTC. Its translation is CASSSRAGGEQYF.

The CDR3 protein is CASSLLEGEQYF. The DNA for the CDR3 is TGTGCCAGCAGCTTATTAGAGGGCGAGCAGTACTTC. The chain joins TRBV7-8 to TRBJ2-7, with D perhaps matching TRBD2 (5 bases). V was shortened by 2 bases and J by 6 bases, with 8 bases between the two germline ends. The CDR3 is made up of 12 amino acids. Germline values: CDR1 SGHVS, CDR2 FQNEAQ.

V usage is TRBV10-1 and J usage is TRBJ1-2; D is undetermined. The CDR3 has 13 amino acids. CDR1 is WNHNN and CDR2 is SYGVQD in the germline V gene (reference sequence). Between the trimmed V and J ends, which lost 8 bases and 2 bases, there was a span of 12 bases. The DNA for the CDR3 is TGCGCCAGCCCCCGGAAGGCAAACTATGGCTACACCTTC. Translated, it gives CASPRKANYGYTF.

Only a few counts were recorded for this clonotype. The V gene is TRBV20-1, the J gene TRBJ2-3, with 12 bases fitting TRBD1. The V gene's germline CDR1 is DFQATT and CDR2 SNEGSKA (reference sequence). The CDR3 consists of 14 residues. V was pared by 6 bases and J by 4 bases, with 5 bases of the junction left unmatched. The CDR3 nucleotides are TGCAGTGCAACCGGGACAGGGGGCCCAGATACGCAGTATTTT. Translated, it gives CSATGTGGPDTQYF.

This clonotype was observed a few times. The chain links TRBV7-9 to TRBJ1-2, with 12 bases identical to TRBD1. Germline values: CDR1 SEHNR, CDR2 FQNEAQ (reference sequence). The CDR3 has 16 residues. J lost 4 bases, V lost 6 bases, and 9 bases had no gene match. CDR3 sequence reads: CASRFSGTGGGYGYTF. The CDR3 DNA reads TGTGCCAGCAGATTTTCCGGGACAGGGGGCGGCTATGGCTACACCTTC.

This clonotype was recorded a few times. This chain connects TRBV20-1 to TRBJ1-2, with unresolved D. V shed 0 bases and J shed 2 bases, with 7 bases lying between them. The CDR3 consists of 13 residues. From germline, CDR1 is DFQATT and CDR2 SNEGSKA (reference sequence). The CDR3 DNA reads as TGCAGTGCTAGAGAGACAAAAAACTATGGCTACACCTTC. It specifies CSARETKNYGYTF.

This clonotype was seen more than once but under ten times. The chain combines TRBV20-1 with TRBJ1-4; maybe TRBD1 (5 bases). The CDR3 loop spans 12 amino acids. Trimming removed 6 bases from V and 11 bases from J, with 16 bases in between. Germline V CDR1 and CDR2: DFQATT, SNEGSKA (reference sequence). The CDR3 region is CSALGRDGKLFF. For the CDR3, the DNA is TGCAGTGCACTGGGACGGGATGGGAAACTGTTTTTT.

The chain employs TRBV20-1 and TRBJ2-3; D perhaps matches TRBD2 (6 bases). The germline CDR1 and CDR2 sequences are DFQATT and SNEGSKA (reference sequence). Trimming cost V 3 bases and J 5 bases, with 24 bases left between them. This CDR3 spans 17 amino acids. As DNA, the CDR3 is TGCAGTGCTAGGAGTGAGTGGGGACTTCGTACACGAGATACGCAGTATTTT. Translated, it gives CSARSEWGLRTRDTQYF.

This clonotype was recorded once. V usage is TRBV6-1 and J usage is TRBJ2-4; possible D gene TRBD1, 5 bases. CDR1 MNHNS and CDR2 SASEGT come from the germline V gene. The CDR3 sequence is 14 residues long. V gave up 7 bases and J gave up 9 bases, with 19 bases separating them. The CDR3 protein is CASINPRQRGIQYF. In DNA, the CDR3 is TGTGCCAGCATCAACCCCCGGCAAAGGGGCATTCAGTACTTC.

The genes are TRBV20-1 and TRBJ2-7; 7 nucleotides match TRBD2. The CDR3 contains 12 residues. With V trimmed by 5 bases and J by 9 bases, 10 bases remained unmatched. Germline values: CDR1 DFQATT, CDR2 SNEGSKA (reference sequence). The CDR3 sequence is CSALTGPGGQYF. In DNA, the CDR3 is TGCAGTGCTCTCACGGGGCCGGGAGGGCAGTACTTC.

J is TRBJ2-3 and V is TRBV20-1, with 7 bases fitting TRBD2. The CDR3 length is 14 residues. The germline gives CDR1 DFQATT, CDR2 SNEGSKA (reference sequence). The ends lost 6 bases at V and 1 base at J; junction bases unmatched: 7. The CDR3 loop is CSANPGRGTDTQYF. As DNA, the CDR3 is TGCAGTGCAAACCCAGGGAGGGGCACAGATACGCAGTATTTT.

In regard to this clonotype: The junction differs from germline at one of its ends, possibly a read error. The chain combines TRBV2 with TRBJ2-3; no clear D gene. The CDR3 has 14 amino acids. Germline CDR1 SNHLY, CDR2 FYNNEI. This CDR3 is CASSDPLSTDTQYF. In DNA, the CDR3 is TGTGCCAGCAGTGACCCTCTGAGCACGGATACGCAGTATTTT.

This clonotype was found once. The chain recombines TRBV19 with TRBJ2-2; D call uncertain. Germline V gene data show CDR1 as LNHDA and CDR2 as SQIVND (reference sequence). The CDR3 contains 12 residues. Trimming removed 4 bases from V and 6 bases from J, with 6 bases in between. The CDR3 bases are TGTGCCAGTAGTACGATGGCCGGGGAGCTGTTTTTT. This codes for CASSTMAGELFF.

Only a few counts were recorded for this clonotype. The rearrangement links TRBV7-3 to TRBJ2-3; TRBD2 is a possible D gene (5 bases). Trimming pared 2 bases from V and 6 bases from J, leaving 18 bases between. The CDR3 contains 16 residues. In germline, CDR1 is SGHTA, CDR2 FQGTGA. The CDR3 DNA follows: TGTGCCAGCAGCTTAGGTCATCAACTAGGCTTGGATACGCAGTATTTT. This translates into CASSLGHQLGLDTQYF.

This clonotype has only a few counts. Because it lacks the conserved phenylalanine or tryptophan at the end, this CDR3 is likely a read error. V is TRBV20-1 and J is TRBJ2-5, with a tentative D call TRBD1 (6 bases). The germline V and J ends were trimmed by 3 bases and 5 bases, with 13 bases remaining between them. CDR3 length equals 13 residues. CDR1 DFQATT and CDR2 SNEGSKA come from the germline V gene (reference sequence). In DNA form, the CDR3 reads TGCAGTGCTAGTCAAGGGGGTACGGAGACCCAGTACTAC. It codes for CSASQGGTETQYY.

This clonotype was observed a few times. The V gene is TRBV6-1, the J gene TRBJ2-1; 7 bases agree with TRBD2. The CDR3 has 14 amino acids. Germline trimming cut 7 bases from V and 3 bases from J; bases unmatched to any gene: 6. CDR1 MNHNS and CDR2 SASEGT come from the germline V gene. CDR3 bases: TGTGCCAGCAAACTAGCGAATGACTACAATGAGCAGTTCTTC. It encodes CASKLANDYNEQFF.

This rearrangement joins TRBV7-8 to TRBJ2-7; 9 bases map to TRBD1. CDR3 length equals 13 residues. Germline V gives CDR1 SGHVS, CDR2 FQNEAQ. The ends lost 7 bases at V and 3 bases at J; junction bases unmatched: 4. The CDR3 coding sequence is TGTGCCAGCAAGGAGGACAGGGGCTACGAGCAGTACTTC. Its protein product is CASKEDRGYEQYF.

This clonotype was counted only a few times. This CDR3 reads CASSPSGTGVGYTF. CDR3 nucleotide sequence: TGTGCCAGCAGCCCATCCGGGACAGGGGTCGGCTACACCTTC. The V call is TRBV7-3, the J call TRBJ1-2, with 10 bases identical to TRBD1. Germline lookup yields CDR1 SGHTA and CDR2 FQGTGA. This CDR3 region has 14 residues. The V segment lost 5 bases and the J segment 8 bases; nucleotides outside the gene matches: 8. Together with reference TRBV7-3 and TRBJ1-2, the CDR3 gives the full variable domain: GAGVSQTPSNKVTEKGKYVELRCDPISGHTALYWYRQSLGQGPEFLIYFQGTGAADDSGLPNDRFFAVRPEGSVSTLKIQRTERGDSAVYLCASSPSGTGVGYTFGSGTRLTVV.

This clonotype has a handful of counts. The CDR3 nucleotides read TGTGCCTGGAGTCCATACAGCTATGGCTACACCTTC. This gives the protein CAWSPYSYGYTF. J is TRBJ1-2 and V is TRBV30, with unresolved D. The V and J ends lost 2 bases and 4 bases respectively, with 8 bases between them. Germline V CDR1 and CDR2: GTSNPN, SVGIG (reference sequence). There are 12 residues in the CDR3. Based on the CDR3 plus reference TRBV30 and TRBJ1-2, the full variable domain is SQTIHQWPATLVQPVGSPLSLECTVEGTSNPNLYWYRQAAGRGLQLLFYSVGIGQISSEVPQNLSASRPQDRQFILSSKKLLLSDSGFYLCAWSPYSYGYTFGSGTRLTVV.

The gene calls are TRBV18 and TRBJ1-2; 8 bases match TRBD1. There are 13 residues in the CDR3. V lost 9 bases to trimming and J lost 3 bases; unmatched junction nucleotides: 6. The V gene's germline CDR1 is KGHSH and CDR2 LQKENI. The DNA for the CDR3 is TGTGCCAGTGGCAGGGGGCGCGACTATGGCTACACCTTC. Its protein is CASGRGRDYGYTF.

The chain is built from TRBV7-2 and TRBJ2-1; 13 bases line up with TRBD2. V was clipped by 5 bases and J by 10 bases; unmatched bases: 8. CDR1 SGHTA and CDR2 FQGNSA come from the germline V gene. The CDR3 is 15 residues long. This chain's CDR3 is CASSVGLAGVKEQFF. The CDR3 DNA is TGTGCCAGCAGCGTCGGACTAGCGGGAGTGAAGGAGCAGTTCTTC.

The chain links TRBV20-1 to TRBJ1-1, with 7 bases fitting TRBD1. The CDR3 sequence is 17 residues long. V trimming: 2 bases; J trimming: 1 base; junction bases outside the gene matches: 13. The germline V gene has CDR1 DFQATT and CDR2 SNEGSKA (reference sequence). CDR3 in amino acids: CSARSGTANGGNTEAFF. CDR3 bases: TGCAGTGCTAGATCCGGGACAGCTAACGGGGGGAACACTGAAGCTTTCTTT.

CDR3 nucleotide sequence: TGTGCCTGGAGTGTACAGGAATTGAAAAATGGCTACACCTTC. Its translation is CAWSVQELKNGYTF. This chain links TRBV30 with TRBJ1-2; maybe TRBD1 (5 bases). The CDR3 length is 14 residues. Trimming shortened V by 0 bases and J by 6 bases, and 14 bases separated the two germline ends. Germline assignment: CDR1 GTSNPN and CDR2 SVGIG (reference sequence).

This sequence joins TRBV5-4 and TRBJ1-5; 7 bases fit TRBD1. With 3 bases clipped from V and 5 bases from J, the junction kept 5 bases outside the gene matches. CDR1 is SGHNT and CDR2 is YYREEE in the germline V gene (reference sequence). CDR3 length: 14 amino acids. CDR3: CASSSGTEDQPQHF. As DNA, the CDR3 is TGTGCCAGCAGCTCGGGGACAGAGGATCAGCCCCAGCATTTT.

The CDR3 loop is CSARDRLAGEETQYF. In DNA, the CDR3 is TGCAGTGCTAGAGATCGGCTAGCGGGAGAGGAGACCCAGTACTTC. The chain combines TRBV20-1 with TRBJ2-5; 10 positions match TRBD2. This CDR3 region has 15 residues. Germline V CDR1 and CDR2: DFQATT, SNEGSKA (reference sequence). Losses at the gene ends were 0 bases for V and 5 bases for J; bases not matched to a gene: 6.

The CDR3 bases are TGTGCCACCAGTGATCCACAGGGATCTAGCACAGATACGCAGTATTTT. Its translation is CATSDPQGSSTDTQYF. This rearrangement joins TRBV24-1 to TRBJ2-3; the D gene is possibly TRBD1 (6 bases). Germline V CDR1 and CDR2: KGHDR, SFDVKD. V lost 3 bases and J 0 bases, leaving 12 bases between the germline ends. CDR3 length: 16 residues.